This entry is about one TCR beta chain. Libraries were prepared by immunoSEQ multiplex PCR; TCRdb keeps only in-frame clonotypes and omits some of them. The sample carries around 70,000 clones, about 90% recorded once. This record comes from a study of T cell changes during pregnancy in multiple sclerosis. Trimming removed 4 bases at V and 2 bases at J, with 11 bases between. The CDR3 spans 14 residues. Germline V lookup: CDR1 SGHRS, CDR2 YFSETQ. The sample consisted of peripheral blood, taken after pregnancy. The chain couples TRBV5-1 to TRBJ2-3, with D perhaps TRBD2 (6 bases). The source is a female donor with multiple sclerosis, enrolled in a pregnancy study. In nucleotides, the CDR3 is TGCGCCAGCAGCGCCGGGACTTCCACAGATACGCAGTATTTT. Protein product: CASSAGTSTDTQYF.